A single TCR beta chain is shown here with its context. The antigen remains unidentified. One end of the junction is discordant with germline, which a read error may explain. Assay: immunoSEQ multiplex PCR; the TCRdb copy retains only in-frame clones and omits some. Seen here are 110,000 or so clones, roughly 88% observed once, and the top ten hold almost 6.5%. Germline values: CDR1 LNHNV, CDR2 YYDKDF (reference sequence). This CDR3 spans 13 amino acids. The entry originates in a study of T cell responses to AZD1222 COVID-19 vaccine. Study findings and constraints: Donors skewed white British and female; clonal diversity was possibly underestimated. Repertoires were collected only later (after the peak T cell response had occurred).

The source was peripheral blood, collected 28 days after the second AZD1222 dose. This clonotype originated in an adult who received the AZD1222 COVID-19 vaccine. V is TRBV15 and J is TRBJ2-5; possible D gene TRBD2, 6 bases. The CDR3 loop is CATSPDYQGTQYF. The CDR3, as DNA: TGTGCCACCAGCCCGGACTACCAAGGGACCCAGTACTTC.